The sequence of this TCR beta chain was determined in a study of early stage breast cancer tumors. This clone was counted a few times. Some clones are missing from TCRdb's copy, which holds only in-frame ones; the method was immunoSEQ multiplex PCR. The sample gives several thousand clones, roughly two thirds of which show up once; approximately 17% is in the top ten. The CDR3 consists of 14 residues. Trimming at V came to 6 bases and at J to 2 bases, leaving 2 bases not matched to a gene. From germline, CDR1 is SNHLY and CDR2 FYNNEI. V is TRBV2 and J is TRBJ1-3; 9 positions match TRBD1. Source material: normal breast tissue next to the tumor. The source of this sequence is a person aged 55 to 75 with breast cancer. The CDR3 here is CASRGQGPGNTIYF. The CDR3 bases are TGTGCCAGCAGGGGACAGGGCCCTGGAAACACCATATATTTT.